The source of this TCR beta chain is a study of T-cell reconstitution after alpha-beta-depleted transplantation in children. General study findings and limits: By about two months after transplant, alpha-beta T cells reportedly arose from several hundred graft clones that had expanded.

This CDR3 region has 12 residues. CDR1 is SGDLS and CDR2 is YYNGEE in the germline V gene. Trimming cost V 4 bases and J 6 bases, with 11 bases left between them. Preparation of the TCRbeta library involved a method that used unique molecular identifiers. Each CDR3 protein gets one entry after TCRdb re-called the PCR reads with MiXCR. The sample has tens of thousands of distinct CDR3 sequences; 15% to 20% are singletons. As regards this clonotype: Its antigen is currently unknown.

The TCR sequence derives from a male patient between 2 and 9 years old who had a stem cell transplant for acute lymphoblastic leukemia, so the T cells may come from the graft donor. The source was PBMCs, mostly from graft donor cells, collected 360 days after TCRalphabeta/CD19-depleted stem cell transplant. V is TRBV9 and J is TRBJ2-7; D gene unclear. The CDR3 DNA sequence: TGTGCCAGCAGCACCCAGTATGGCGAGCAGTACTTC. Its protein is CASSTQYGEQYF.